The 7 T cell receptor beta chains below all came from one sample that was sequenced in a study of OX40 agonist ivuxolimab in advanced cancers. Only in-frame clones appear in the TCRdb table, and some are missing; sequencing was by immunoSEQ multiplex PCR. The sample has 65,000 to 90,000 clones, roughly nine tenths seen once. The material was CD4+ or CD8+ T cells sorted from blood, obtained in a trial of the OX40 agonist ivuxolimab. These receptors were obtained from an adult with an advanced solid tumor such as melanoma, head and neck, liver or kidney cancer.

Of note for this clone: One end of the junction varies from germline; a read error may be responsible. This sequence joins TRBV7-9 and TRBJ2-7; 14 bases map to TRBD2. The CDR3 covers 12 residues. The V gene's germline CDR1 is SEHNR and CDR2 FQNEAQ (reference sequence). CDR3 region: CASSLDGTSGSF. The CDR3 DNA follows: TGTGCCAGCAGCTTAGACGGGACTAGCGGGAGCTTC.

As for this clone: Other nucleotide sequences from this sample produce the same CDR3. This rearrangement joins TRBV7-3 to TRBJ2-3; 7 positions agree with TRBD2. CDR1 and CDR2 (germline): SGHTA, FQGTGA. This CDR3 has 16 residues. V lost 5 bases and J lost 0; bases outside the gene matches: 8. Here the CDR3 reads CASSLLAGASTDTQYF. The CDR3 bases are TGTGCCAGCAGCCTACTGGCGGGAGCGAGCACAGATACGCAGTATTTT.

The chain combines TRBV28 with TRBJ2-5; 8 bases are a match to TRBD2. The CDR3 covers 14 residues. CDR1 is MDHEN and CDR2 is SYDVKM in the germline V gene. The V gene end was trimmed by 2 bases and the J gene end by 6 bases; junction bases not matched to a gene: 5. CDR3 amino acids: CASSLSGSVKTQYF. The CDR3 DNA reads TGTGCCAGCAGTTTAAGCGGGAGCGTTAAGACCCAGTACTTC.

The chain uses TRBV28 and TRBJ2-2, with D possibly being TRBD1 (6 bases). The CDR3 has 18 residues. Germline CDR1 reads MDHEN; CDR2 reads SYDVKM. The V and J ends lost 5 bases and 1 base respectively, with 20 bases between them. The CDR3 bases are TGTGCCAGCAGTCCACAGCCCGGGACAAAAAAGAACACCGGGGAGCTGTTTTTT. The encoded protein is CASSPQPGTKKNTGELFF.

In this sample, this clone turned up a few times. The chain combines TRBV4-3 with TRBJ2-7; D is uncertain. Germline V lookup: CDR1 LGHNA, CDR2 YSLEER. The V end was cut by 4 bases, the J end by 7 bases, with 20 bases between. CDR3 length: 15 residues. The CDR3 DNA reads TGCGCCAGCAGCCCTTACCACGCCCCGACTCAGGAGCAGTACTTC. Its protein is CASSPYHAPTQEQYF.

This chain joins TRBV19 and TRBJ1-2; 7 bases align to TRBD1. Germline-derived CDR1 and CDR2 are LNHDA and SQIVND (reference sequence). Trimming took 4 bases from V and 3 from J; bases not matched to a gene: 5. This CDR3 has 14 amino acids. The DNA of the CDR3 is TGTGCCAGTAGTACGCCAGGGGGAGACTATGGCTACACCTTC. It yields the protein CASSTPGGDYGYTF.

The chain combines TRBV6-5 with TRBJ2-7; 9 bases align to TRBD2. The junction had 0 bases not matched to a gene; V was cut back by 0 bases and J by 0 bases. This CDR3 spans 15 amino acids. Germline V gene lookup returns CDR1 MNHEY and CDR2 SVGAGI. CDR3 residues: CASSYSAGGSYEQYF. The CDR3, as DNA: TGTGCCAGCAGTTACTCAGCGGGGGGCTCCTACGAGCAGTACTTC.